Presented here are 13 T cell receptor beta chains from one specimen sequenced in a study of blood T cell repertoires in COVID-19. Measured with immunoSEQ multiplex PCR; TCRdb has only the in-frame clones, and not every one. The sample yields approximately 90,000 clones, around 86% seen once. The source material was peripheral blood. The receptor set was obtained from a woman older than 75 with acute or convalescent COVID-19.

The chain is built from TRBV18 and TRBJ1-2; 9 bases agree with TRBD1. CDR3 length: 14 residues. The germline V gene encodes CDR1 KGHSH and CDR2 LQKENI. V shed 2 bases and J 4 bases; nucleotides not matched to a gene: 2. The CDR3 DNA sequence: TGTGCCAGCTCACCAGAGACAGGGGGCTATGGCTACACCTTC. The encoded protein is CASSPETGGYGYTF. The full variable domain, completed using reference TRBV18 and TRBJ1-2, is NAGVMQNPRHLVRRRGQEARLRCSPMKGHSHVYWYRQLPEEGLKFMVYLQKENIIDESGMPKERFSAEFPKEGPSILRIQQVVRGDSAAYFCASSPETGGYGYTFGSGTRLTVV.

The CDR3 loop reads CSASSGGGTGELFF. The CDR3 nucleotides are TGCAGTGCTAGTAGCGGGGGGGGCACCGGGGAGCTGTTTTTT. The chain is built from TRBV20-1 and TRBJ2-2, with 11 bases fitting TRBD2. The CDR3 is made up of 14 amino acids. V dropped 3 bases and J dropped 4; count of bases not matched to a gene: 1. Per germline, CDR1 DFQATT and CDR2 SNEGSKA (reference sequence).

Only one count was recorded for this clone. The chain links TRBV6-2 or TRBV6-3 to TRBJ1-1; D remains unclear. Per the germline V gene, CDR1 is MNHEY and CDR2 is SVGEGT. V was trimmed by 5 bases and J by 5 bases, leaving 15 bases between them. The CDR3 is 14 residues long. CDR3 loop: CASSPRRTGTEAFF. The DNA of the CDR3 is TGTGCCAGCAGTCCCCGGAGGACCGGAACTGAAGCTTTCTTT.

The V call is TRBV3-1 (or the pseudogene TRBV3-2), the J call TRBJ2-1; 9 bases agree with TRBD1. Trimming took 0 bases from V and 5 from J; bases not matched to a gene: 5. The CDR3 spans 16 residues. The V gene's germline CDR1 is LGHDT and CDR2 YNNKEL (reference sequence). CDR3 residues: CASSQDSGTGNNEQFF. The DNA of the CDR3 is TGTGCCAGCAGCCAAGATAGTGGGACAGGGAACAATGAGCAGTTCTTC.

The J gene is TRBJ1-6, the V gene TRBV6-5; no reliable D call. Per germline, CDR1 MNHEY and CDR2 SVGAGI. Trimming took 0 bases from V and 8 from J, leaving 11 bases between them. This CDR3 contains 15 residues. The chain's CDR3 is CASSYSGRMDSPLHF. CDR3 sequence (DNA): TGTGCCAGCAGTTACTCTGGGAGGATGGATTCACCCCTCCACTTT.

The rearrangement joins TRBV6-5 to TRBJ2-5; D may be TRBD1 (6 bases). Trimming stripped 7 bases from V and 5 bases from J, with 20 bases between. The CDR3 length is 15 residues. Germline CDR1 is MNHEY and CDR2 is SVGAGI. For the CDR3, the DNA is TGTGCCAGCACCCCAAACACCAGGGGCAGGGAGACCCAGTACTTC. Its protein product is CASTPNTRGRETQYF.

The chain couples TRBV6-1 to TRBJ1-1; TRBD1 aligns across 9 bases. The J segment lost 3 bases and the V segment lost 3 bases, leaving 5 bases of the junction unmatched. Germline V CDR1 and CDR2: MNHNS, SASEGT. This CDR3 comprises 15 residues. CDR3 sequence: CASSDKGQGYTEAFF. CDR3 bases: TGTGCCAGCAGTGACAAAGGACAGGGGTACACTGAAGCTTTCTTT.

This rearrangement joins TRBV7-6 to TRBJ1-3, with TRBD1 matching over 8 bases. J gave up 5 bases and V 5 bases, and 5 bases lay outside the gene matches. The CDR3 length is 14 residues. Germline CDR1 SGHVS, CDR2 FNYEAQ. CDR3 nucleotide sequence: TGTGCCAGCAGCGGAGGACAGGGCCGAAACACCATATATTTT. Protein sequence: CASSGGQGRNTIYF.

V usage is TRBV10-2 and J usage is TRBJ2-7, with D possibly matching TRBD2 (6 bases). Trimming removed 7 bases at V and 0 bases at J, with 10 bases between. The CDR3 has 13 residues. Germline V lookup: CDR1 WSHSY, CDR2 SAAADI. In nucleotides, the CDR3 is TGCGCCAGCACCCGGGGAGGCTCCTACGAGCAGTACTTC. It encodes CASTRGGSYEQYF.

This chain connects TRBV6-5 to TRBJ1-1; 9 nucleotides align to TRBD1. Germline CDR1 is MNHEY and CDR2 is SVGAGI. The J segment lost 4 bases and the V segment lost 5 bases, leaving 2 bases of the junction unmatched. The CDR3 covers 13 residues. The CDR3 sequence: CASSRQGGTEAFF. In DNA, the CDR3 is TGTGCCAGCAGTAGACAGGGGGGCACTGAAGCTTTCTTT.

This chain links TRBV27 with TRBJ2-3, with 9 bases matching TRBD2. Germline-derived CDR1 and CDR2 are MNHEY and SMNVEV (reference sequence). V dropped 4 bases and J dropped 5; count of bases not matched to a gene: 13. CDR3 size: 17 residues. The chain's CDR3 is CASSSGGTSHRGDTQYF. The CDR3 coding sequence is TGTGCCAGCAGTTCTGGGGGGACTAGCCACCGGGGAGATACGCAGTATTTT.

The chain recombines TRBV2 with TRBJ1-2; a possible D gene is TRBD1 (5 bases). With 5 bases removed from V and 0 bases from J, the gap between germline ends came to 19 bases. CDR3 length equals 17 residues. CDR1 is SNHLY and CDR2 is FYNNEI in the germline V gene. DNA of the CDR3: TGTGCCAGCAGTTTAGGGGTACACACAATTGCTAACTATGGCTACACCTTC. It translates to CASSLGVHTIANYGYTF.

The gene calls are TRBV6-6 and TRBJ1-5; D uncertain. This CDR3 comprises 13 residues. The germline gives CDR1 MNHNY, CDR2 SVGAGI (reference sequence). V lost 0 bases and J 4 bases, leaving 4 bases between the germline ends. The CDR3 reads CASSYSENQPQHF. The CDR3 region has the DNA TGTGCCAGCAGTTACTCGGAGAATCAGCCCCAGCATTTT.